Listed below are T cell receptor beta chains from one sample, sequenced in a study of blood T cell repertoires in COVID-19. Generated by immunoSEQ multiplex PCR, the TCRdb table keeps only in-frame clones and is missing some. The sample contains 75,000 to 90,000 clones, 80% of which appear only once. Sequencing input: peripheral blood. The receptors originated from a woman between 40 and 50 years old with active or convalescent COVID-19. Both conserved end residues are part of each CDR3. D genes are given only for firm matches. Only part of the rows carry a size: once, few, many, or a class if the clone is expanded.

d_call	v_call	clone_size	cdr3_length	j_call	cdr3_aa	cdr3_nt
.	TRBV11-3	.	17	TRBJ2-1	CASSLDLGRGPYNEQFF	TGTGCCAGCAGCTTAGATCTCGGCAGGGGCCCCTACAATGAGCAGTTCTTC
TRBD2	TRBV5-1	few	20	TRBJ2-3	CASSLAPAGGPRAQGDTQYF	TGCGCCAGCAGCTTGGCGCCAGCGGGAGGGCCGAGAGCTCAGGGAGATACGCAGTATTTT
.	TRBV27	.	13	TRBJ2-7	CASSSVTNYEQYF	TGTGCCAGCAGTTCTGTTACTAACTACGAGCAGTACTTC
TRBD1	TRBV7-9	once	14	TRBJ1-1	CASRGNRGNTEAFF	TGTGCCAGCAGGGGGAACAGGGGAAACACTGAAGCTTTCTTT
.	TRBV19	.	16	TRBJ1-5	CASSNLYRDRNQPQHF	TGTGCCAGTAGTAACCTCTACAGGGATCGGAATCAGCCCCAGCATTTT
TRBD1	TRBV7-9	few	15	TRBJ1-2	CASSLAGGVWDGYTF	TGTGCCAGCAGCTTAGCAGGGGGCGTTTGGGATGGCTACACCTTC
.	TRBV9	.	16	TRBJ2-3	CASSVVVRRVEDTQYF	TGTGCCAGCAGCGTAGTTGTACGCCGGGTGGAGGATACGCAGTATTTT
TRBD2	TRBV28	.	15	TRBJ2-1	CASSRTSGRANEQFF	TGTGCCAGCAGTCGGACTAGCGGGAGGGCCAATGAGCAGTTCTTC
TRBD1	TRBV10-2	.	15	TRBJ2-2	CASSADRGFSGELFF	TGCGCCAGCAGTGCGGACAGGGGGTTTAGCGGGGAGCTGTTTTTT
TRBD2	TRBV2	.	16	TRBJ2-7	CASSEELAGGPYEQYF	TGTGCCAGCAGCGAAGAACTAGCGGGGGGGCCGTACGAGCAGTACTTC
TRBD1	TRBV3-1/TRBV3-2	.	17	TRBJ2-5	CASSQDPTGFELETQYF	TGTGCCAGCAGCCAAGACCCGACAGGGTTCGAATTGGAGACCCAGTACTTC
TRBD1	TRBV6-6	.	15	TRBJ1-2	CASSYRDRGPLKGTF	TGTGCCAGCAGTTACAGGGACAGGGGGCCGCTAAAGGGCACCTTC
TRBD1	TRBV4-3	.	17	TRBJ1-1	CASSQGVGQAPNTEAFF	TGCGCCAGCAGCCAAGGAGTCGGACAGGCCCCGAACACTGAAGCTTTCTTT
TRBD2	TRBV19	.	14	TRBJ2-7	CAVSVGTSPHEQYF	TGTGCCGTCTCTGTCGGGACTAGCCCACACGAGCAGTACTTC
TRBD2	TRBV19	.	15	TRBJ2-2	CASTPEGGSTGELFF	TGTGCCAGTACCCCAGAGGGAGGGTCGACCGGGGAGCTGTTTTTT
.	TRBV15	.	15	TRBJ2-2	CATSRETTNTGELFF	TGTGCCACCAGCAGAGAGACTACGAACACCGGGGAGCTGTTTTTT
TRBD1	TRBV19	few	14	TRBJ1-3	CASISGQGRNTIYF	TGTGCCAGTATTTCGGGACAGGGAAGGAACACCATATATTTT